Listed below are T cell receptor beta chains from one sample, sequenced in a study of T-cell memory formation after mild COVID-19. TCRdb analysed the 5' RACE reads with MiXCR anew, one entry per CDR3 protein. Seen here are some 600,000 distinct CDR3 sequences, 17% observed once, and the top ten hold approximately 8.1%. The source material was PBMCs or a T cell subset sorted from them (not recorded which). These receptors all come from an adult woman who had mild COVID-19 (a few samples of this study predate the infection). Cell type and time point are not known. CDR3s leave out the opening cysteine and the closing phenylalanine or tryptophan.

V: TRBV5-1; length: 13; CDR3: ASSFGDRSLYGYT
V: TRBV7-9; length: 13; CDR3: ASSTHTGATWEQY
V: TRBV5-5; length: 13; CDR3: ASSGKTGLAYEQY
V: TRBV7-9; length: 14; CDR3: ASSSTVGTGYNEQF
V: TRBV6-2/TRBV6-3; length: 13; CDR3: ASRLTGHSSYEQY
V: TRBV6-2/TRBV6-3; length: 17; CDR3: ASSYGLAGGLVFTGELF
V: TRBV6-5; length: 13; CDR3: ASSSKQLGTHEQY
V: TRBV11-2; length: 11; CDR3: ASSGGGFNEQF
V: TRBV25-1; length: 14; CDR3: ASSEDQGIAGNTIY
V: TRBV7-6; length: 13; CDR3: ASSLAGGALGEQY
V: TRBV5-1; length: 14; CDR3: ASSPDRGYMNTEAF
V: TRBV7-8; length: 15; CDR3: ASSPETGTGNYNEQF
V: TRBV19; length: 13; CDR3: ASSTQRGTTGELF